The present T cell receptor beta chain was sequenced within a study of shared clonotypes between healthy human individuals. Study conclusions and caveats: Sequencing depth was predicted to influence how clonotypes are shared among donors. The study generally estimated greater richness for naive than memory subsets.

The repertoire was sequenced with immunoSEQ multiplex PCR; TCRdb's copy has only in-frame clones and lacks some. Among about 580,000 clones listed, 98% were seen once. CD45RO-negative, CCR7-positively selected cells formed the naive CD8 fraction, excluding terminally differentiated effector memory CD45RA+ cells. There were no recent acute infections or vaccinations among the donors, who were healthy HIV-negative adults. Details on this clone: Its antigen is not known.

The sequence was obtained from a man under 40 in good health. Source material: naive CD8+ T cells sorted from blood.

The CDR3 protein is CSAYTSENTEAFF. CDR3 coding DNA: TGCAGCGCCTACACCTCCGAGAACACTGAAGCTTTCTTT. The chain links TRBV29-1 to TRBJ1-1; D ambiguous. Trimming cost V 7 bases and J 1 base, with 13 bases left between them. Germline V gene sequence: CDR1 SQVTM, CDR2 ANQGSEA. The CDR3 has 13 amino acids.